Listed below are T cell receptor beta chains from one sample, sequenced in a study of beta chain features in type 1 diabetes. The assay was immunoSEQ multiplex PCR, and TCRdb's table has in-frame clones only and misses some. The sample consists of approximately 260,000 clones, about 23% of them appearing once. The sequenced sample consisted of naive CD4+ T cells from blood. These receptors came from a woman under 40 with type 1 diabetes. Both conserved end residues are part of each CDR3. D genes are given only for firm matches. Clone size is not always given. Where it is, it says once, few, many or a class for expanded clones.

D gene: .
J gene: TRBJ2-5
V gene: TRBV9
clone size: few
CDR3 DNA: TGTGCCAGCAACTCCGGGATCCGAGAGACCCAGTACTTC
CDR3 protein: CASNSGIRETQYF

D gene: TRBD2
J gene: TRBJ2-1
V gene: TRBV7-2
clone size: .
CDR3 DNA: TGTGCCAGCAGCATACTAGCGGACTCCTACAATGAGCAGTTCTTC
CDR3 protein: CASSILADSYNEQFF

D gene: .
J gene: TRBJ1-1
V gene: TRBV7-9
clone size: .
CDR3 DNA: TGTGCCAGCAGCTTTACACTGAACACTGAAGCTTTCTTT
CDR3 protein: CASSFTLNTEAFF

D gene: .
J gene: TRBJ2-7
V gene: TRBV5-6
clone size: .
CDR3 DNA: TGTGCCAGCAGCTTGGTGGACGGGGACTACGAGCAGTACTTC
CDR3 protein: CASSLVDGDYEQYF

D gene: TRBD1
J gene: TRBJ2-3
V gene: TRBV28
clone size: .
CDR3 DNA: TGTGCCAGCAGTCTGGGATCATGGGACAGAGGGACAGATACGCAGTATTTT
CDR3 protein: CASSLGSWDRGTDTQYF

D gene: TRBD1
J gene: TRBJ1-5
V gene: TRBV30
clone size: few
CDR3 DNA: TGTGCCTGGAGAGAGACAGGGGGTAATCAGCCCCAGCATTTT
CDR3 protein: CAWRETGGNQPQHF

D gene: TRBD1
J gene: TRBJ2-7
V gene: TRBV30
clone size: .
CDR3 DNA: TGTGCCTGGAGTCCCCGCGGACAGGGGAACCTCCACGAGCAGTACTTC
CDR3 protein: CAWSPRGQGNLHEQYF

D gene: TRBD1
J gene: TRBJ2-1
V gene: TRBV5-1
clone size: .
CDR3 DNA: TGCGCCAGCAGCTTTAACCGACAGGGTGGGTCCTACAATGAGCAGTTCTTC
CDR3 protein: CASSFNRQGGSYNEQFF

D gene: TRBD1
J gene: TRBJ1-2
V gene: TRBV9
clone size: .
CDR3 DNA: TGTGCCAGCAGCGTAGAAGGGGGCGCGAACTATGGCTACACCTTC
CDR3 protein: CASSVEGGANYGYTF

D gene: TRBD1
J gene: TRBJ1-2
V gene: TRBV10-3
clone size: .
CDR3 DNA: TGTGCCATCAGTGAGTTGGGACAGGGAGACGGCTACACCTTC
CDR3 protein: CAISELGQGDGYTF

D gene: TRBD2
J gene: TRBJ2-3
V gene: TRBV13
clone size: .
CDR3 DNA: TGTGCCAGCAGCTTAGGCCCACCGGGAGGGCCCACAGATACGCAGTATTTT
CDR3 protein: CASSLGPPGGPTDTQYF

D gene: .
J gene: TRBJ1-4
V gene: TRBV29-1
clone size: .
CDR3 DNA: TGCAGCGTTGTAAAGGGGGGGCTAGGTGAAAAACTGTTTTTT
CDR3 protein: CSVVKGGLGEKLFF

D gene: .
J gene: TRBJ1-1
V gene: TRBV30
clone size: .
CDR3 DNA: TGTGCCTGGAGATCTGGGTGGAGCACTGAAGCTTTCTTT
CDR3 protein: CAWRSGWSTEAFF

D gene: .
J gene: TRBJ2-3
V gene: TRBV18
clone size: few
CDR3 DNA: TGTGCCAGCTCACCTCCCGGGGGATGGACAGATACGCAGTATTTT
CDR3 protein: CASSPPGGWTDTQYF

D gene: TRBD1
J gene: TRBJ2-1
V gene: TRBV7-2
clone size: few
CDR3 DNA: TGTGCCAGCAGCTCGGAGCCGGGACAGGGGAAGTTCTTC
CDR3 protein: CASSSEPGQGKFF

D gene: .
J gene: TRBJ2-5
V gene: TRBV5-1
clone size: .
CDR3 DNA: TGCGCCAGCAGCTCCCCCCCGGGGGTCTCACAAGAGACCCAGTACTTC
CDR3 protein: CASSSPPGVSQETQYF

D gene: .
J gene: TRBJ1-2
V gene: TRBV30
clone size: few
CDR3 DNA: TGTGCCTGGAGTGTACTTGGTGGCTACACCTTC
CDR3 protein: CAWSVLGGYTF

D gene: .
J gene: TRBJ1-2
V gene: TRBV2
clone size: .
CDR3 DNA: TGTGCCAGCAGTACGGACAGTTATGGCTACACCTTC
CDR3 protein: CASSTDSYGYTF

D gene: .
J gene: TRBJ1-4
V gene: TRBV19
clone size: .
CDR3 DNA: TGTGCCAGCAGATCCGGAGGCAGGGGTCATGAAAAACTGTTTTTT
CDR3 protein: CASRSGGRGHEKLFF

D gene: TRBD2
J gene: TRBJ2-5
V gene: TRBV14
clone size: few
CDR3 DNA: TGTGCCAGCAGCCAAGATCGAGTTAGCGGGCACCAAGAGACCCAGTACTTC
CDR3 protein: CASSQDRVSGHQETQYF

D gene: .
J gene: TRBJ2-1
V gene: TRBV4-1
clone size: .
CDR3 DNA: TGCGCCAGCAGCCAAGATATCCCGGCTAGTTCCTACAATGAGCAGTTCTTC
CDR3 protein: CASSQDIPASSYNEQFF

D gene: TRBD2
J gene: TRBJ2-3
V gene: TRBV11-2
clone size: .
CDR3 DNA: TGTGCCAGCAGCAAGCGGGGACTAGCTTCGGGAGATACGCAGTATTTT
CDR3 protein: CASSKRGLASGDTQYF

D gene: .
J gene: TRBJ2-5
V gene: TRBV9
clone size: .
CDR3 DNA: TGTGCCAGCAGCCCAAGTGTTGAAGGTGGGGGGCAAGAGACCCAGTACTTC
CDR3 protein: CASSPSVEGGGQETQYF

D gene: TRBD2
J gene: TRBJ2-7
V gene: TRBV19
clone size: once
CDR3 DNA: TGTGCCAGTAGTCTGTCTGGGACTAGTCTCTACGAGCAGTACTTC
CDR3 protein: CASSLSGTSLYEQYF

D gene: .
J gene: TRBJ1-2
V gene: TRBV18
clone size: .
CDR3 DNA: TGTGCCAGCTCACCAGCAGATGACTATGGCTACACCTTC
CDR3 protein: CASSPADDYGYTF

D gene: TRBD2
J gene: TRBJ2-3
V gene: TRBV5-4
clone size: .
CDR3 DNA: TGTGCCAGCAGCCGGGAGGGAAGCACAGATACGCAGTATTTT
CDR3 protein: CASSREGSTDTQYF

D gene: .
J gene: TRBJ1-1
V gene: TRBV2
clone size: .
CDR3 DNA: TGTGCCAGCAGGCTCGGGGGGGGCACTGAAGCTTTCTTT
CDR3 protein: CASRLGGGTEAFF

D gene: TRBD1
J gene: TRBJ2-5
V gene: TRBV28
clone size: few
CDR3 DNA: TGTGCCAGCAGGCGTACAGGGGATGCTACAGAGACCCAGTACTTC
CDR3 protein: CASRRTGDATETQYF

D gene: TRBD1
J gene: TRBJ2-7
V gene: TRBV25-1
clone size: .
CDR3 DNA: TGTGCCAGCAGTGAGGGACAGGGTGGGCCCAACGAGCAGTACTTC
CDR3 protein: CASSEGQGGPNEQYF

D gene: TRBD1
J gene: TRBJ1-1
V gene: TRBV6-4
clone size: .
CDR3 DNA: TGTGCCAGCAGTGAACAGGGGGACACTGAAGCTTTCTTT
CDR3 protein: CASSEQGDTEAFF

D gene: .
J gene: TRBJ2-2
V gene: TRBV5-1
clone size: few
CDR3 DNA: TGCGCCAGCAGCTTGTTGGCGGTGAACACCGGGGAGCTGTTTTTT
CDR3 protein: CASSLLAVNTGELFF

D gene: .
J gene: TRBJ1-2
V gene: TRBV29-1
clone size: .
CDR3 DNA: TGCAGCGTTGCCCCTCTCAGGGGCGACTATGGCTACACCTTC
CDR3 protein: CSVAPLRGDYGYTF

D gene: .
J gene: TRBJ2-7
V gene: TRBV4-2
clone size: .
CDR3 DNA: TGTGCCAGCAGCCAAGAAGTCCGTCGAGAAGGAGGCTACGAGCAGTACTTC
CDR3 protein: CASSQEVRREGGYEQYF

D gene: TRBD2
J gene: TRBJ2-1
V gene: TRBV5-1
clone size: few
CDR3 DNA: TGCGCCAGCAGGCGAGTAGCGGGAGAGTATGAGCAGTTCTTC
CDR3 protein: CASRRVAGEYEQFF

D gene: TRBD2
J gene: TRBJ2-1
V gene: TRBV7-9
clone size: .
CDR3 DNA: TGTGCCAGCAGCCTGGGACTAGCTGCCAGGGAGCAGTTCTTC
CDR3 protein: CASSLGLAAREQFF

D gene: TRBD1
J gene: TRBJ1-2
V gene: TRBV10-3
clone size: .
CDR3 DNA: TGTGCCATCAGTACCTCAGGGGGCGGAGGCTACACCTTC
CDR3 protein: CAISTSGGGGYTF

D gene: TRBD1
J gene: TRBJ1-1
V gene: TRBV14
clone size: .
CDR3 DNA: TGTGCCAGCAGCCAAGACATTAGGAGGGGGCGAGACACTGAAGCTTTCTTT
CDR3 protein: CASSQDIRRGRDTEAFF

D gene: .
J gene: TRBJ2-7
V gene: TRBV5-1
clone size: .
CDR3 DNA: TGCGCCAGCAGCATGGACTATCCCTCCTACGAGCAGTACTTC
CDR3 protein: CASSMDYPSYEQYF

D gene: TRBD1
J gene: TRBJ1-2
V gene: TRBV11-3
clone size: .
CDR3 DNA: TGTGCCAGCAGCGTGGGACAGGGGGCGGGCTATGGCTACACCTTC
CDR3 protein: CASSVGQGAGYGYTF

D gene: TRBD1
J gene: TRBJ1-1
V gene: TRBV27
clone size: .
CDR3 DNA: TGTGCCAGCAGATCTCACAGGGGGCACACTGAAGCTTTCTTT
CDR3 protein: CASRSHRGHTEAFF

D gene: .
J gene: TRBJ2-1
V gene: TRBV7-9
clone size: few
CDR3 DNA: TGTGCCAGCAGCCAAAGGTCGAGCGGCAAGAGCTCCTACAATGAGCAGTTCTTC
CDR3 protein: CASSQRSSGKSSYNEQFF

D gene: TRBD2
J gene: TRBJ2-5
V gene: TRBV7-9
clone size: .
CDR3 DNA: TGTGCCAGCAGCCCAGCGGGGCCCCAAGAGACCCAGTACTTC
CDR3 protein: CASSPAGPQETQYF

D gene: .
J gene: TRBJ1-4
V gene: TRBV4-1
clone size: .
CDR3 DNA: TGCGCCAGCAGCCACCTGGGGAGGGGGGAAAAACTGTTTTTT
CDR3 protein: CASSHLGRGEKLFF

D gene: .
J gene: TRBJ2-1
V gene: TRBV6-5
clone size: .
CDR3 DNA: TGTGCCAGCAGTGGTCCCGTTAGCTCCTACAATGAGCAGTTCTTC
CDR3 protein: CASSGPVSSYNEQFF

D gene: .
J gene: TRBJ1-5
V gene: TRBV30
clone size: few
CDR3 DNA: TGTGCCTGGAGTGTACGCGGGGATCAGCCCCAGCATTTT
CDR3 protein: CAWSVRGDQPQHF

D gene: TRBD1
J gene: TRBJ1-5
V gene: TRBV19
clone size: few
CDR3 DNA: TGTGCCAGTAGTACTACAGGGGGCAATCAGCCCCAGCATTTT
CDR3 protein: CASSTTGGNQPQHF

D gene: TRBD1
J gene: TRBJ1-2
V gene: TRBV19
clone size: once
CDR3 DNA: TGTGCCAGTAGTCCGCCGGACAGGGTCTATGGCTACACCTTC
CDR3 protein: CASSPPDRVYGYTF